Below, 19 T cell receptor beta chains from the same sample are listed, as sequenced in a study of control samples from healthy donors and cancer patients. Produced via immunoSEQ multiplex PCR; TCRdb's table is partial and in-frame only. Of about 130,000 clones listed, nearly 90% are singletons. The material sequenced was PBMCs. The source of these receptors is a man aged 45-65 years with head and neck cancer.

The V gene is TRBV7-2, the J gene TRBJ2-7, with a weak D call TRBD1 (7 bases). The CDR3 spans 14 residues. Trimming took 6 bases from V and 6 from J, leaving 18 bases between them. Germline-derived CDR1 and CDR2 are SGHTA and FQGNSA. As DNA, the CDR3 is TGTGCCAGCAGTTCCGGGGGCAGACAGGGCGAGCAGTACTTC. Encoded protein: CASSSGGRQGEQYF. The full variable domain, with the rest looked up from reference TRBV7-2 and TRBJ2-7, is GAGVSQSPSNKVTEKGKDVELRCDPISGHTALYWYRQSLGQGLEFLIYFQGNSAPDKSGLPSDRFSAERTGGSVSTLTIQRTQQEDSAVYLCASSSGGRQGEQYFGPGTRLTVT.

The chain carries TRBV9 and TRBJ2-5; TRBD2 matches at 11 bases. V dropped 0 bases and J dropped 9; count of bases not matched to a gene: 7. The CDR3 covers 15 residues. Looked up from germline, CDR1 is SGDLS and CDR2 is YYNGEE. CDR3 bases: TGTGCCAGCAGCGTAGGGTCTAGCGGGGGGAGGGCCCAGTACTTC. It encodes CASSVGSSGGRAQYF. The variable domain in full, completed from reference TRBV9 and TRBJ2-5, reads DSGVTQTPKHLITATGQRVTLRCSPRSGDLSVYWYQQSLDQGLQFLIQYYNGEERAKGNILERFSAQQFPDLHSELNLSSLELGDSALYFCASSVGSSGGRAQYFGPGTRLLVL.

This clone is a singleton in its sample. This chain uses TRBV6-5 with TRBJ2-7, with D possibly matching TRBD1 (6 bases). The V gene's germline CDR1 is MNHEY and CDR2 SVGAGI. The CDR3 has 13 amino acids. With 9 bases removed from V and 2 bases from J, the gap between germline ends came to 14 bases. CDR3 in DNA: TGTGCCAGTTCGGCCAGGGACACCTACGAGCAGTACTTC. It specifies CASSARDTYEQYF.

This rearrangement joins TRBV12-3 or TRBV12-4 to TRBJ2-1; D call uncertain. Deletions cut 4 bases from V and 11 bases from J, with 9 bases between. The CDR3 consists of 11 residues. The CDR3 here is CASSSLIQQFF. DNA for the CDR3: TGTGCCAGCAGTTCCTTGATCCAGCAGTTCTTC.

This clone was seen just once. V gene TRBV18 combines with J gene TRBJ1-1; weak D call: TRBD1 (5 bases). The germline CDR1 and CDR2 sequences are KGHSH and LQKENI. The CDR3 totals 15 residues. Trimming stripped 4 bases from V and 3 bases from J, with 15 bases between. CDR3 residues: CASSLGMGLDTEAFF. Here the CDR3 DNA reads TGTGCCAGCTCACTTGGGATGGGACTAGACACTGAAGCTTTCTTT.

The chain carries TRBV9 and TRBJ1-3; D might be TRBD1 (5 bases). This CDR3 comprises 17 residues. V lost 0 bases, J lost 1 base, and 14 bases lay in between. Germline V gene sequence: CDR1 SGDLS, CDR2 YYNGEE. CDR3 nucleotide sequence: TGTGCCAGCAGCGTAGATATTGGAGGGGTTTCTGGAAACACCATATATTTT. Translating it yields CASSVDIGGVSGNTIYF.

V usage is TRBV28 and J usage is TRBJ1-2; D remains ambiguous. CDR1 and CDR2 from the germline V gene are MDHEN and SYDVKM. Trimming shortened V by 2 bases and J by 4 bases, and 5 bases separated the two germline ends. The CDR3 totals 12 residues. In DNA form, the CDR3 reads TGTGCCAGCAGTTTAAGAGCCTATGGCTACACCTTC. Residues: CASSLRAYGYTF.

The V gene is TRBV9, the J gene TRBJ2-5, with TRBD1 matching 7 bases. V shed 0 bases, J shed 5 bases, and the junction held 10 bases outside the gene matches. The germline gives CDR1 SGDLS, CDR2 YYNGEE. The CDR3 sequence is 16 residues long. This CDR3 reads CASSVAPRTGGETQYF. DNA of the CDR3: TGTGCCAGCAGCGTAGCCCCCCGGACAGGTGGGGAGACCCAGTACTTC.

This chain joins TRBV6-6 and TRBJ1-2; the D is unclear. The germline V gene encodes CDR1 MNHNY and CDR2 SVGAGI (reference sequence). This CDR3 region has 14 residues. Trimming cost V 5 bases and J 6 bases, with 16 bases left between them. The chain's CDR3 is CASSPPLATDGYTF. DNA of the CDR3: TGTGCCAGCAGTCCCCCCCTCGCTACAGATGGCTACACCTTC.

The chain links TRBV5-5 to TRBJ2-1; D is undetermined. Trimming shortened V by 1 base and J by 0 bases, and 11 bases separated the two germline ends. Germline V CDR1 and CDR2: SGHKS, YYEKEE (reference sequence). The CDR3 extends over 16 amino acids. In DNA form, the CDR3 reads TGTGCCAGCAGCTTGTTTCAATCTCTCTCCTACAATGAGCAGTTCTTC. It is translated as CASSLFQSLSYNEQFF.

The chain links TRBV6-5 to TRBJ1-4, with 10 bases that match TRBD1. The trim removed 6 bases at V and 11 bases at J, leaving 12 bases unmatched. This CDR3 region has 15 residues. Germline V lookup: CDR1 MNHEY, CDR2 SVGAGI. The CDR3 sequence: CASRRQGQGPRKLFF. As DNA, the CDR3 is TGTGCCAGCAGGCGACAGGGACAGGGGCCTAGGAAACTGTTTTTT.

The CDR3 here is CASSPSPRGANEQFF. The CDR3 DNA sequence: TGTGCCAGCAGTCCTAGTCCAAGGGGGGCCAATGAGCAGTTCTTC. The chain has TRBV28 and TRBJ2-1; D could derive from TRBD1 or TRBD2 (6 bases each). V dropped 5 bases and J dropped 6 bases, with 17 bases sitting between them. Germline V lookup: CDR1 MDHEN, CDR2 SYDVKM. CDR3 length equals 15 residues.

The chain links TRBV7-7 to TRBJ2-1; D is possibly TRBD2 (5 bases). V was cut by 5 bases and J by 0 bases, with 11 bases left in between. This CDR3 spans 15 amino acids. Germline lookup yields CDR1 SSHAT and CDR2 FNYEAQ (reference sequence). CDR3 protein: CASSLRVSSYNEQFF. CDR3 in DNA: TGTGCCAGCAGCCTGAGGGTCAGCTCCTACAATGAGCAGTTCTTC. Together with reference TRBV7-7 and TRBJ2-1, the CDR3 gives the full variable domain: GAGVSQSPRYKVTKRGQDVTLRCDPISSHATLYWYQQALGQGPEFLTYFNYEAQPDKSGLPSDRFSAERPEGSISTLTIQRTEQRDSAMYRCASSLRVSSYNEQFFGPGTRLTVL.

The chain links TRBV5-1 to TRBJ2-7; 9 bases are shared with TRBD1. The V gene's germline CDR1 is SGHRS and CDR2 YFSETQ. V trimming: 3 bases; J trimming: 6 bases; junction bases outside the gene matches: 4. The CDR3 consists of 13 residues. The CDR3: CASSSGQGREQYF. CDR3 nucleotides: TGCGCCAGCAGCTCAGGACAGGGGCGCGAGCAGTACTTC.

This rearrangement joins TRBV5-4 to TRBJ2-5; D remains unclear. This CDR3 contains 15 residues. The V end was cut by 3 bases, the J end by 1 base, with 13 bases between. In germline, CDR1 is SGHNT, CDR2 YYREEE (reference sequence). The DNA of the CDR3 is TGTGCCAGCAGCTCCCTGAGTATGGGCCAAGAGACCCAGTACTTC. Amino acid sequence: CASSSLSMGQETQYF.

This chain connects TRBV5-4 to TRBJ1-2, with 9 positions matching TRBD1. The CDR3 runs 13 residues. The trim removed 9 bases at V and 2 bases at J, leaving 5 bases unmatched. CDR1 and CDR2 (germline): SGHNT, YYREEE (reference sequence). The CDR3 here is CATRGTGNYGYTF. DNA for the CDR3: TGTGCCACCCGAGGGACAGGGAACTATGGCTACACCTTC. Filled out from reference TRBV5-4 and TRBJ1-2, the complete variable domain reads ETGVTQSPTHLIKTRGQQVTLRCSSQSGHNTVSWYQQALGQGPQFIFQYYREEENGRGNFPPRFSGLQFPNYSSELNVNALELDDSALYLCATRGTGNYGYTFGSGTRLTVV.

This chain links TRBV4-2 with TRBJ2-1; D tentatively fits TRBD1 or TRBD2 (5 bases each). This CDR3 region has 13 residues. V was shortened by 1 base and J by 7 bases, with 8 bases between the two germline ends. CDR1 and CDR2 (germline): LGHNA, YNFKEQ. The CDR3 loop is CASSQGGENEQFF. CDR3 bases: TGTGCCAGCAGCCAAGGAGGGGAAAATGAGCAGTTCTTC.

The chain carries TRBV5-1 and TRBJ1-3, with a weak D call TRBD1 (5 bases). Germline CDR1 is SGHRS and CDR2 is YFSETQ. CDR3 length: 13 residues. The germline V and J ends were trimmed by 5 bases and 2 bases, with 8 bases remaining between them. The CDR3 spells CASSQGAGNTIYF. The DNA for the CDR3 is TGCGCCAGCAGTCAGGGAGCTGGAAACACCATATATTTT.

The gene calls are TRBV5-8 and TRBJ1-5; D gene ambiguous. With 0 bases removed from V and 4 bases from J, the gap between germline ends came to 5 bases. Germline CDR1 SGHTS, CDR2 YDEGEE. This CDR3 region has 13 residues. CDR3 sequence: CASSLAINQPQHF. CDR3 nucleotides: TGTGCCAGCAGCTTGGCCATTAATCAGCCCCAGCATTTT.